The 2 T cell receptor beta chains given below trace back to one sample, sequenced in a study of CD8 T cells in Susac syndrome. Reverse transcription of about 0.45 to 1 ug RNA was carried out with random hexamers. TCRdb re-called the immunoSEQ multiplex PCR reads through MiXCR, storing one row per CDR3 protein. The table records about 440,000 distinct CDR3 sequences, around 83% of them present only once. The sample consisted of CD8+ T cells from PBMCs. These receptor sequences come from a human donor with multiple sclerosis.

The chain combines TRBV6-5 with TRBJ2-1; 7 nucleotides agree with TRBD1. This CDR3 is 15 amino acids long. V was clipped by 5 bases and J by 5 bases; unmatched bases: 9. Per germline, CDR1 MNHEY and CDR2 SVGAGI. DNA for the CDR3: TGTGCCAGCAGTATCGCCGGGACAGACCACAATGAGCAGTTCTTC. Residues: CASSIAGTDHNEQFF.

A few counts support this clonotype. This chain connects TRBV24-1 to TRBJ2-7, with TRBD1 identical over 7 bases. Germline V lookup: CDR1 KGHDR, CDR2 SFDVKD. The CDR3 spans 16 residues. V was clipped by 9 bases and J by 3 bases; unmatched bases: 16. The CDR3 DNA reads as TGTGCCACCCAGGGACAGCTCCAGTTTCACGGCTACGAGCAGTACTTC. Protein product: CATQGQLQFHGYEQYF.